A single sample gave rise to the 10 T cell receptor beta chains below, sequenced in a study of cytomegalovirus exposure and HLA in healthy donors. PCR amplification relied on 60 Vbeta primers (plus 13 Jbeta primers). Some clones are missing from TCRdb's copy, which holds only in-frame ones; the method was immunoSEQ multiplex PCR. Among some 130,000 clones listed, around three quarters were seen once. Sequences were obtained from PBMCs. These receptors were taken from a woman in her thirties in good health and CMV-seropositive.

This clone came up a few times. The CDR3 here is CASRTSGGAYEQYF. In DNA, the CDR3 is TGTGCCAGCAGGACTAGCGGGGGGGCGTACGAGCAGTACTTC. V and J are TRBV28 and TRBJ2-7; 14 bases are a match to TRBD2. After removal of 6 bases from V and 4 bases from J, the junction contained 2 bases not matched to a gene. The CDR3 loop spans 14 amino acids. Per germline, CDR1 MDHEN and CDR2 SYDVKM.

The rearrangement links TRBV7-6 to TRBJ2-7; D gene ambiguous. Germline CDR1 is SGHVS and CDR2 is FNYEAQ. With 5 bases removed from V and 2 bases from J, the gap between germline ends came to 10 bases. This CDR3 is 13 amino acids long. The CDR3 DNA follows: TGTGCCAGCAGCCCCAAACTTCCCTACGAGCAGTACTTC. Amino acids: CASSPKLPYEQYF.

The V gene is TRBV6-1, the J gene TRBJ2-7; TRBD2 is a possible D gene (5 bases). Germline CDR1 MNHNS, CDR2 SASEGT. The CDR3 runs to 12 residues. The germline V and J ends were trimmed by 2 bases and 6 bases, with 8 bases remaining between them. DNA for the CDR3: TGTGCCAGCAGTGAATCTCGGGGCGAGCAGTACTTC. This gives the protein CASSESRGEQYF.

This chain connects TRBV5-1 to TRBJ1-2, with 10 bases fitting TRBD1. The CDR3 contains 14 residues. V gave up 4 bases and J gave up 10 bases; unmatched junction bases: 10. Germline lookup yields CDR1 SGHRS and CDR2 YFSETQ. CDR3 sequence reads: CASSVTGTGEDYTF. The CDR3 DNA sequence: TGCGCCAGCAGCGTAACCGGGACAGGGGAAGACTACACCTTC. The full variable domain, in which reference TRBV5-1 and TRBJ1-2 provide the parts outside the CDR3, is KAGVTQTPRYLIKTRGQQVTLSCSPISGHRSVSWYQQTPGQGLQFLFEYFSETQRNKGNFPGRFSGRQFSNSRSEMNVSTLELGDSALYLCASSVTGTGEDYTFGSGTRLTVV.

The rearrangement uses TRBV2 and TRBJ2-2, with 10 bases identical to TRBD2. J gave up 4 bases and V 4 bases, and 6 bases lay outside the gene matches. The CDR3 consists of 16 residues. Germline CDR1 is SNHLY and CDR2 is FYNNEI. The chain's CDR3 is CASSGIAGGFTGELFF. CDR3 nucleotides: TGTGCCAGCAGTGGCATAGCGGGGGGCTTCACCGGGGAGCTGTTTTTT.

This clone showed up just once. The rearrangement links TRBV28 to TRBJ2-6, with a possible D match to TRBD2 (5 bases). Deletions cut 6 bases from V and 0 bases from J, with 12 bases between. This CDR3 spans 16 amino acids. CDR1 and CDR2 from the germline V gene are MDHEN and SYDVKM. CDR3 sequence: CASRRRGVSGANVLTF. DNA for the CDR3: TGTGCCAGCAGAAGACGGGGTGTCTCTGGGGCCAACGTCCTGACTTTC.

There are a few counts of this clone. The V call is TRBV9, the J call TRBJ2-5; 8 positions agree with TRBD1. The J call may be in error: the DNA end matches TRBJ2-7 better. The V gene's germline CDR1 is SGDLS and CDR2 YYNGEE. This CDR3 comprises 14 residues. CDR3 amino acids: CASSVRQGNYEQYF. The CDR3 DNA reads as TGTGCCAGCAGCGTCCGACAGGGGAACTACGAGCAGTACTTC.

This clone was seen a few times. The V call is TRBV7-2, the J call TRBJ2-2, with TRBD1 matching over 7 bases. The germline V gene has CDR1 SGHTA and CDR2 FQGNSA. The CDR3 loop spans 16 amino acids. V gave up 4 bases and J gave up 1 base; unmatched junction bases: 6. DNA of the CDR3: TGTGCCAGCAGCTCCGGGACAGCGTTGAACACCGGGGAGCTGTTTTTT. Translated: CASSSGTALNTGELFF.

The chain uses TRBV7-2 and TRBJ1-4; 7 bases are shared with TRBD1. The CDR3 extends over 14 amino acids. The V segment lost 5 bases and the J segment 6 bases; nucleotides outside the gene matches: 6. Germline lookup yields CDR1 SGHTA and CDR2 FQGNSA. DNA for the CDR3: TGTGCCAGCAGCCCGGACAGGATTTATGAAAAACTGTTTTTT. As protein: CASSPDRIYEKLFF.

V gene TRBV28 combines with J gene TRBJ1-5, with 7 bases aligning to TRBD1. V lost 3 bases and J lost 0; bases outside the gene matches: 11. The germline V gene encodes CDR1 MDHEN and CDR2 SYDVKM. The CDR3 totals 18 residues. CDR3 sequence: CASSLPQGGLNSNQPQHF. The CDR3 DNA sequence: TGTGCCAGCAGTTTGCCCCAGGGGGGCCTGAATAGCAATCAGCCCCAGCATTTT.